The TCR beta chain described here comes from a study of T cell responses to AZD1222 COVID-19 vaccine (dated by TCRdb to the early 2020s). Some background on the complete study: A total of just over 230 trial participants underwent TCR sequencing, of whom about 210 received two doses of AZD1222 and about 25 received two doses of the MenACWY control vaccine. Trial participants were enrolled by age into 18-55, 56-69 and 70-plus year subgroups, with roughly 150, 30 and 60 TCR-sequenced participants respectively.

As concerns this clone: The specificity of this receptor is unknown. No much larger clone exists at a distance of one base, and base qualities are not known.

CDR1 and CDR2 are drawn from the germline V gene: SQVTM, ANQGSEA. Including the terminal cysteine and phenylalanine, the CDR3 comprises 12 residues. Of the read, only the CDR3 DNA is kept; its 36 bases are in frame from base 1. V ends up 6 bases short and J 7 bases short, with an unmatched junction base count of 7. The CDR3 regions of human TCRbeta chains were analyzed by immunosequencing. Turning to the authors' computational methods: TCRs in the repertoires were matched against a reference library of SARS-CoV-2-specific TCRs that had been generated with the MIRA antigen-specificity platform. Breadth meant the fraction of unique TCRs that were SARS-CoV-2-associated, whereas depth meant the fraction of total T cells that were SARS-CoV-2-associated. Each spike-specific TCR was assigned to its reactive spike region and to a CD4 or CD8 class using the MIRA data. Log10-transformed breadth and depth values were compared by one-way ANOVA with Sidak's multiple comparisons tests. This is the immuneACCESS table as TCRdb keeps it, with only in-frame sequences that have V and J called. A part of the clones is gone; compared with another copy, unresolved V genes explain less than half, and the rest is unexplained. V and J calls plus clone size are reproduced from that table; the DNA served to infer D and trimming. Here the sample has under 200,000 clones; over 85% occur a single time. The ten most abundant clones make up around 3.6% of the sample.

The sample's time point label, in plain terms: about 28 days (+/-7) after the second vaccine dose. The sample's treatment or condition, from its label and the paper: meningococcal conjugate vaccine given as trial control. Vaccinee samples were obtained from the UK trials COV001 and COV002, which included a single-blind randomized controlled phase 2/3 trial of AZD1222 (ChAdOx1 nCoV-19) in healthy adults. For TCRbeta chain sequencing, PBMC samples were collected from trial participants at day 0 and at day 28 after the second dose. General findings and caveats noted by the study authors: In the small 56-69-year group, the increase in depth fell short of significance, most likely because of low power. After two AZD1222 doses, spike-specific TCR breadth and depth were significantly higher than at day 0 and than in MenACWY recipients. The whole spike protein was spanned by vaccine-associated CD4 TCRs, and dominant responses were seen in regions 160-218 and 743-854. Because no day 14 peak-response samples were available, the repertoires could be characterized only after the peak T cell response. Participants were mostly white British and included more females than males, and it was suggested by the authors that clonal diversity may have been underestimated. Only five or six AZD1222 recipients were SARS-CoV-2 seropositive at baseline, limiting conclusions about previously exposed vaccinees. Nearly half of unique spike-specific TCRs reportedly recognized epitopes outside regions mutated in the B.1.351 and B.1.1.7 variants.

The clonotype was recovered from an adult who received the MenACWY meningococcal vaccine as a control. The chain links TRBV29-1 with TRBJ1-2; 8 bases in the middle match TRBD1. Sequencing used peripheral blood, obtained 28 days after the second dose of the MenACWY control vaccine. The bases read TGCAGCGTCCCCAGGACAGGGATTGGCTACACCTTC. It translates as CSVPRTGIGYTF.